This record looks at one T cell receptor beta chain sequence and its context. In the study's own analysis: Cell counts per sample came from amplifying reference gene primers. TCRdb's copy holds only in-frame clones and misses some; the assay was immunoSEQ multiplex PCR. V and J calls and clone size follow that table, whereas D and trimming were derived from the DNA. The sample includes some 270,000 clones, around 81% of them seen just once. The entry originates in a study of blood T cell repertoires in COVID-19. Trimming at V came to 4 bases and at J to 0 bases, leaving 3 bases not matched to a gene. In germline, CDR1 is SGDLS, CDR2 YYNGEE. This CDR3 comprises 14 residues.

The chain couples TRBV9 to TRBJ1-2, with 7 bases aligning to TRBD1. Sequencing input: PBMCs or T cells enriched from blood (not recorded which). The sequence derives from a man between 45 and 60 years old who had recovered from COVID-19. The CDR3 DNA reads as TGTGCCAGCAGCCCCGGGACAGCTAACTATGGCTACACCTTC. It encodes CASSPGTANYGYTF. Filled out from reference TRBV9 and TRBJ1-2, the complete variable domain reads DSGVTQTPKHLITATGQRVTLRCSPRSGDLSVYWYQQSLDQGLQFLIQYYNGEERAKGNILERFSAQQFPDLHSELNLSSLELGDSALYFCASSPGTANYGYTFGSGTRLTVV.